Here is one T cell receptor (beta chain) with its context. CDR3 length: 15 residues. V was shortened by 4 bases and J by 3 bases, with 14 bases between the two germline ends. CDR1 is SGDLS, CDR2 YYNGEE, per germline. Original handling: Estimated nucleated cell counts came from reference gene primer amplification. Repertoires were generated with immunoSEQ multiplex PCR, while TCRdb's copy carries only in-frame clones and drops some. The V and J calls and clone size come from that table; D and trimming were worked out from the DNA. The sample lists tens of thousands of clones; around 88% were seen once. The sample comes from a study of blood T cell repertoires in COVID-19.

Source material: peripheral blood. This receptor was obtained from a man in his sixties or seventies with active or convalescent COVID-19. This sequence joins TRBV9 and TRBJ1-3; D uncertain. The CDR3 is CASSPTGGSGNTIYF. CDR3 bases: TGTGCCAGCAGCCCCACGGGTGGGAGTGGAAACACCATATATTTT.